This T cell receptor beta chain was sequenced for a study of T cell responses to AZD1222 COVID-19 vaccine. The CDR3 is 16 residues long. Deletions cut 3 bases from V and 0 bases from J, with 12 bases between. Germline CDR1 and CDR2: LNHDA and SQIVND (reference sequence). Study-wide results and caveats: Reportedly, close to half of spike-specific TCRs are directed against unmutated variant regions. Baseline serostatus was positive in only a handful of AZD1222 recipients. Scientists sampled the repertoires only once the peak T cell response had passed.

Concerning this clone itself: What it recognizes is unknown.

Libraries were prepared by immunoSEQ multiplex PCR; TCRdb keeps only in-frame clonotypes and omits some of them. The table lists 130,000 or so clones, about 94% of them singletons. The receptor was isolated from an adult in good health. The V call is TRBV19, the J call TRBJ1-5; D possibly corresponds to TRBD1 (6 bases). The sample was peripheral blood, taken on day 0 of AZD1222 vaccination. CDR3 bases: TGTGCCAGTAGTATTCTCGGGGGCCTTAGCAATCAGCCCCAGCATTTT. The encoded protein is CASSILGGLSNQPQHF.